Shown below are 14 T cell receptor beta chains from a single sample sequenced in a study of shared clonotypes between healthy human individuals. Sequencing was performed with immunoSEQ multiplex PCR; in TCRdb, only in-frame clones are kept and a portion is missing. Of about 450,000 clones in the sample, roughly three quarters are singletons; the top ten hold 13%. The sample comprised PBMCs. The receptor source for this set is a woman aged 40 to 55 in good health. Some clones in this sample may be carry-over from other donors' samples.

This clone was counted between two and nine times. V usage is TRBV18 and J usage is TRBJ1-5; D remains unclear. The CDR3 has 13 residues. Germline CDR1 is KGHSH and CDR2 is LQKENI. Trimming took 5 bases from V and 0 from J, leaving 5 bases between them. The CDR3 protein is CASSTSSNQPQHF. The CDR3 DNA follows: TGTGCCAGCTCAACCAGTAGCAATCAGCCCCAGCATTTT.

The chain links TRBV9 to TRBJ2-1; 14 nucleotides align to TRBD2. The CDR3 covers 19 residues. Losses at the gene ends were 3 bases for V and 0 bases for J; bases not matched to a gene: 8. CDR1 SGDLS and CDR2 YYNGEE come from the germline V gene. The DNA of the CDR3 is TGTGCCAGCAGCGCCCGACTAGCGGGAGGGCCGCGCTCCTACAATGAGCAGTTCTTC. Protein: CASSARLAGGPRSYNEQFF.

The genes are TRBV2 and TRBJ2-2, with D hard to call. The germline V and J ends were trimmed by 6 bases and 5 bases, with 10 bases remaining between them. The CDR3 is made up of 13 amino acids. Per the germline V gene, CDR1 is SNHLY and CDR2 is FYNNEI. CDR3 loop: CASRPIWTGELFF. The CDR3 DNA follows: TGTGCCAGCAGACCCATCTGGACCGGGGAGCTGTTTTTT.

The chain couples TRBV7-9 to TRBJ1-2; no clear D gene. The CDR3 extends over 15 amino acids. V gave up 1 base and J gave up 0 bases, with 9 bases separating them. The germline gives CDR1 SEHNR, CDR2 FQNEAQ (reference sequence). The CDR3 here is CASSLDSPSNYGYTF. CDR3 nucleotides: TGTGCCAGCAGCTTAGACAGCCCCTCTAACTATGGCTACACCTTC.

The V and J genes are TRBV21-1 and TRBJ2-1; the table assigns TRBD2, which was not confirmed against the DNA. TRBV21-1 constitutes a pseudogene. The length of the CDR3 is 15 residues. CDR3 coding DNA: TGTGCCAGCAGCGAAGGCGGGAGGGAGTACAATGAGCAGTTCTTC. Protein product: CASSEGGREYNEQFF.

The chain uses TRBV4-1 and TRBJ1-5; D is unclear. Germline V gene lookup returns CDR1 MGHRA and CDR2 YSYEKL. The CDR3 contains 15 residues. V was shortened by 3 bases and J by 3 bases, with 12 bases between the two germline ends. CDR3 amino acids: CASSQNPGPNQPQHF. The DNA for the CDR3 is TGCGCCAGCAGCCAGAATCCGGGCCCCAATCAGCCCCAGCATTTT.

The chain joins TRBV11-2 to TRBJ1-3; D is ambiguous. The CDR3 is 15 residues long. Germline V gene lookup returns CDR1 SGHAT and CDR2 FQNNGV. V lost 3 bases, J lost 4 bases, and 13 bases lay in between. In nucleotides, the CDR3 is TGTGCCAGCAGCTTTTTCGGAAGTGCAGGAAACACCATATATTTT. As protein: CASSFFGSAGNTIYF.

Ten or more counts support this clone. This chain joins TRBV29-1 and TRBJ2-1, with a weak D call TRBD1 (5 bases). CDR3 length: 12 amino acids. CDR1 is SQVTM, CDR2 ANQGSEA, per germline. V lost 6 bases to trimming and J lost 8 bases, with 14 bases between them. The CDR3 region is CSVGARVHEQFF. CDR3 DNA: TGCAGCGTCGGAGCCAGGGTCCATGAGCAGTTCTTC.

The chain recombines TRBV7-9 with TRBJ2-1; D may be TRBD1 (6 bases). The length of the CDR3 is 15 residues. V gave up 1 base and J gave up 8 bases, with 15 bases separating them. Germline CDR1 SEHNR, CDR2 FQNEAQ (reference sequence). CDR3 region: CASSLGGAQGHEQFF. CDR3 nucleotide sequence: TGTGCCAGCAGCTTAGGAGGAGCACAGGGACATGAGCAGTTCTTC.

CDR3 in amino acids: CASSLRTGAGNTIYF. CDR3 DNA: TGTGCCAGCAGCTTAAGGACAGGGGCAGGAAACACCATATATTTT. The V and J genes are TRBV7-9 and TRBJ1-3; 9 bases fit TRBD1. CDR3 size: 15 residues. CDR1 SEHNR and CDR2 FQNEAQ come from the germline V gene (reference sequence). The trim removed 2 bases at V and 4 bases at J, leaving 3 bases unmatched.

This chain links TRBV6-1 with TRBJ2-2; 7 bases fit TRBD1. The CDR3 extends over 16 amino acids. Germline CDR1 and CDR2: MNHNS and SASEGT. The junction had 6 bases not matched to a gene; V was cut back by 4 bases and J by 1 base. The CDR3 DNA is TGTGCCAGCAGTGTAGGGGGCATTAAGAACACCGGGGAGCTGTTTTTT. It specifies CASSVGGIKNTGELFF.

The chain joins TRBV6-1 to TRBJ2-3, with D possibly TRBD2 on 5 matching bases. The V and J ends lost 6 bases and 5 bases respectively, with 9 bases between them. Germline assignment: CDR1 MNHNS and CDR2 SASEGT. This CDR3 is 12 amino acids long. Here the CDR3 reads CASSERGDTQYF. The CDR3 region has the DNA TGTGCCAGCAGCGAACGGGGAGATACGCAGTATTTT.

This clone appeared a few times. The chain has TRBV6-5 and TRBJ2-1, with 10 positions matching TRBD1. Germline V gene lookup returns CDR1 MNHEY and CDR2 SVGAGI. Trimming took 7 bases from V and 8 from J; bases not matched to a gene: 11. The CDR3 is 15 amino acids. CDR3 DNA: TGTGCCAGCACCTCCGGGACAGGGGCCTGGGATGAGCAGTTCTTC. It translates to CASTSGTGAWDEQFF.

The chain employs TRBV2 and TRBJ2-2; 10 positions agree with TRBD2. Germline CDR1 and CDR2: SNHLY and FYNNEI. Trimming removed 4 bases from V and 5 bases from J; junction bases left unmatched: 4. The CDR3 covers 15 residues. CDR3 nucleotides: TGTGCCAGCAGTGCGTCGACTAGCGGGACCGGGGAGCTGTTTTTT. Its translation: CASSASTSGTGELFF.